Listed below are T cell receptor beta chains from one sample, sequenced in a study of beta chain features in type 1 diabetes. Assay: immunoSEQ multiplex PCR; the TCRdb copy retains only in-frame clones and omits some. The sample lists a few hundred thousand clones, around an eighth seen once, with 0.017% in the top ten. Sequencing used naive CD4+ T cells from blood. Every receptor here comes from a man aged 25-40 years with type 1 diabetes. Each CDR3 is given with its conserved first and last residue. The D gene is left open where the match is weak. Size values are once, few and many counts, or a class for expanded clones, and some rows have none.

v_gene	d_gene	j_gene	abundance	CDR3aa	CDR3nt
TRBV6-5	TRBD2	TRBJ2-7	-	CASSYGTSATYEQYF	TGTGCCAGCAGTTACGGGACTAGTGCTACCTACGAGCAGTACTTC
TRBV6-6	-	TRBJ1-5	-	CASSYRQSNQPQHF	TGTGCCAGCAGTTACAGACAGAGCAATCAGCCCCAGCATTTT
TRBV5-1	-	TRBJ2-3	-	CASREGTGTDTQYF	TGCGCCAGCAGGGAGGGGACGGGCACAGATACGCAGTATTTT
TRBV19	-	TRBJ2-5	-	CASGRDQETQYF	TGTGCCAGTGGCAGGGACCAAGAGACCCAGTACTTC
TRBV5-4	TRBD2	TRBJ2-5	few	CASSSIAGAETQYF	TGTGCCAGCAGCTCAATAGCGGGAGCAGAGACCCAGTACTTC
TRBV5-6	-	TRBJ2-2	-	CASSSPARGVANTGELFF	TGTGCCAGCAGCTCCCCTGCCAGGGGGGTCGCGAACACCGGGGAGCTGTTTTTT
TRBV5-1	TRBD2	TRBJ2-7	-	CASSSTSGRAGEQYF	TGCGCCAGCAGCTCCACTAGCGGGAGGGCCGGCGAGCAGTACTTC
TRBV2	TRBD1	TRBJ2-2	-	CASSTQGAGNTGELFF	TGTGCCAGCAGTACCCAGGGGGCGGGGAACACCGGGGAGCTGTTTTTT
TRBV5-1	TRBD1	TRBJ2-7	few	CASSAPRADRFEQYF	TGCGCCAGCAGCGCACCCCGAGCGGACAGGTTCGAGCAGTACTTC
TRBV7-2	TRBD2	TRBJ2-1	few	CASSLSLAEWNEQFF	TGTGCCAGCAGCCTATCTCTAGCGGAGTGGAATGAGCAGTTCTTC
TRBV7-2	-	TRBJ2-7	-	CASSVRTIYEQYF	TGTGCCAGCAGCGTCAGGACAATCTACGAGCAGTACTTC
TRBV28	-	TRBJ1-1	few	CASSEPGGTEAFF	TGTGCCAGCAGTGAGCCGGGGGGCACTGAAGCTTTCTTT
TRBV25-1	-	TRBJ2-7	few	CASSDPSTGPYEQYF	TGTGCCAGCAGTGACCCCTCAACAGGACCCTACGAGCAGTACTTC
TRBV4-1	-	TRBJ1-4	-	CASSQLLLDEKLFF	TGCGCCAGCAGCCAACTACTCCTGGATGAAAAACTGTTTTTT
TRBV28	TRBD1	TRBJ2-7	-	CASSLSGGSYEQYF	TGTGCCAGCAGTTTATCAGGGGGTAGCTACGAGCAGTACTTC
TRBV28	TRBD1	TRBJ2-1	-	CASSSGQGGEQFF	TGTGCCAGCAGCTCAGGACAGGGGGGCGAGCAGTTCTTC
TRBV5-1	-	TRBJ2-1	few	CASSFTSSLEQFF	TGCGCCAGCAGCTTTACTAGTTCGCTTGAGCAGTTCTTC
TRBV29-1	-	TRBJ2-7	-	CSVETGSYEQYF	TGCAGCGTTGAAACAGGTTCCTACGAGCAGTACTTC
TRBV19	-	TRBJ1-5	-	CASSQGSGSNQPQHF	TGTGCCAGTAGCCAAGGTTCAGGGAGCAATCAGCCCCAGCATTTT
TRBV28	-	TRBJ1-2	-	CASSRQINYGYTF	TGTGCCAGCAGTCGACAGATTAACTATGGCTACACCTTC
TRBV2	-	TRBJ1-1	few	CASSAGDEAFF	TGTGCCAGCAGTGCCGGGGATGAAGCTTTCTTT
TRBV6-6	TRBD1	TRBJ1-4	few	CASSLDRGNEKLFF	TGTGCCAGCAGTTTGGACAGGGGAAATGAAAAACTGTTTTTT
TRBV19	-	TRBJ1-2	few	CASSISSHSANYGYTF	TGTGCCAGTAGTATCTCTTCCCATAGTGCTAACTATGGCTACACCTTC
TRBV9	-	TRBJ2-2	-	CASSVETVFTGELFF	TGTGCCAGCAGCGTGGAGACAGTATTCACCGGGGAGCTGTTTTTT
TRBV7-9	-	TRBJ1-4	few	CASSLGLEKLFF	TGTGCCAGCAGCTTGGGGCTTGAAAAACTGTTTTTT
TRBV30	-	TRBJ2-3	-	CASRGLDTQYF	TGTGCCTCCCGGGGATTAGATACGCAGTATTTT
TRBV13	TRBD1	TRBJ1-2	-	CASSLGLFGQGSPGYTF	TGTGCCAGCAGCTTAGGCCTATTTGGACAGGGTAGTCCTGGCTACACCTTC
TRBV7-9	TRBD2	TRBJ2-1	-	CASSLALRGTSGSNEQFF	TGTGCCAGCAGCTTAGCGCTAAGAGGGACTAGCGGGAGCAATGAGCAGTTCTTC
TRBV6-5	-	TRBJ2-1	few	CASRPTSARYNEQFF	TGTGCCAGCAGGCCTACTAGTGCGAGGTACAATGAGCAGTTCTTC
TRBV4-2	-	TRBJ2-5	few	CASSQPPTGTGTQYF	TGTGCCAGCAGCCAACCTCCAACAGGGACGGGGACCCAGTACTTC
TRBV30	-	TRBJ2-7	few	CAWRTGSSYEQYF	TGTGCCTGGAGGACGGGGAGCTCCTACGAGCAGTACTTC
TRBV4-2	-	TRBJ2-1	few	CASSVLPPDEQFF	TGTGCCAGCAGCGTACTCCCCCCGGATGAGCAGTTCTTC
TRBV7-9	TRBD2	TRBJ2-1	few	CASRFSGSSYNEQFF	TGTGCCAGCAGGTTTAGCGGGAGCTCCTACAATGAGCAGTTCTTC
TRBV5-6	-	TRBJ2-7	-	CASSLQGPSSYEQYF	TGTGCCAGCAGCTTACAGGGTCCTAGCTCCTACGAGCAGTACTTC
TRBV9	-	TRBJ2-5	-	CASSVGSSQETQYF	TGTGCCAGCAGCGTAGGTAGCAGCCAAGAGACCCAGTACTTC
TRBV7-9	TRBD2	TRBJ2-1	few	CASSPRTSGRVNEQFF	TGTGCCAGCAGCCCCCGGACTAGCGGGAGAGTCAATGAGCAGTTCTTC
TRBV5-1	TRBD2	TRBJ2-1	few	CASSAGTSGRRDEQFF	TGCGCCAGCAGCGCAGGGACTAGCGGGAGGAGAGATGAGCAGTTCTTC
TRBV9	-	TRBJ2-7	-	CASSERAHSYEQYF	TGTGCCAGCAGCGAGCGGGCCCACTCCTACGAGCAGTACTTC
TRBV15	TRBD1	TRBJ2-3	few	CATSRYPTGRLRTDTQYF	TGTGCCACCAGCAGATACCCGACAGGGCGCCTACGCACAGATACGCAGTATTTT
TRBV30	TRBD1	TRBJ2-7	-	CAWTKRGTGAIPYEQYF	TGTGCCTGGACCAAGAGGGGGACAGGGGCGATCCCCTACGAGCAGTACTTC
TRBV28	-	TRBJ1-3	few	CASRLTGRLSGNTIYF	TGTGCCAGCAGGTTGACAGGCCGCCTCTCTGGAAACACCATATATTTT
TRBV4-2	-	TRBJ1-4	-	CASSHYFGGLDEKLFF	TGTGCCAGCAGCCATTACTTCGGGGGTTTGGATGAAAAACTGTTTTTT
TRBV7-9	TRBD2	TRBJ2-2	few	CASSRGLADSTGELFF	TGTGCCAGCAGCCGCGGACTAGCGGACTCCACCGGGGAGCTGTTTTTT
TRBV25-1	-	TRBJ2-3	-	CASSTGGSSTDTQYF	TGTGCCAGCAGCACCGGAGGGTCTAGCACAGATACGCAGTATTTT
TRBV5-1	TRBD2	TRBJ2-7	-	CASSLEPSGSHEQYF	TGCGCCAGCAGCTTGGAACCTAGCGGGAGCCACGAGCAGTACTTC
TRBV5-1	-	TRBJ2-7	-	CASSSSLSGQYYEQYF	TGCGCCAGCAGCTCGTCACTGAGCGGGCAGTACTACGAGCAGTACTTC
TRBV5-4	TRBD1	TRBJ2-3	few	CASSEGTGVHTQYF	TGTGCCAGCAGCGAGGGGACAGGGGTTCATACGCAGTATTTT
TRBV4-1	TRBD1	TRBJ2-3	few	CASSRAPGQSTDTQYF	TGCGCCAGCAGCCGAGCCCCGGGACAGAGCACAGATACGCAGTATTTT
TRBV5-6	TRBD1	TRBJ1-1	-	CASSTTGAKAFF	TGTGCCAGCAGCACGACAGGGGCCAAAGCTTTCTTT
TRBV5-6	-	TRBJ2-6	few	CASSFLGDGANVLTF	TGTGCCAGCAGCTTTCTGGGAGATGGGGCCAACGTCCTGACTTTC
TRBV28	TRBD2	TRBJ2-7	-	CASREPTSGTSGRLYF	TGTGCCAGCAGGGAACCGACATCGGGGACTAGCGGGAGGTTGTACTTC
TRBV11-2	-	TRBJ2-1	-	CASSSDLRVNEQFF	TGTGCCAGCAGCTCCGATCTGAGAGTCAATGAGCAGTTCTTC
TRBV5-1	TRBD2	TRBJ2-2	-	CASSLRSGRNTGELFF	TGCGCCAGCAGCTTGAGAAGCGGGAGGAACACCGGGGAGCTGTTTTTT
TRBV30	TRBD1	TRBJ2-1	few	CAWSQGQGTQFF	TGTGCCTGGAGTCAGGGACAGGGAACACAGTTCTTC
TRBV11-3	TRBD1	TRBJ2-3	-	CASSTGGARADTQYF	TGTGCCAGCAGCACAGGGGGCGCGCGAGCAGATACGCAGTATTTT
TRBV2	-	TRBJ1-1	few	CASSLRQENTEAFF	TGTGCCAGCAGCCTAAGACAGGAGAACACTGAAGCTTTCTTT
TRBV18	-	TRBJ2-5	-	CASSLEQETQYF	TGTGCCAGCTCACTAGAGCAAGAGACCCAGTACTTC